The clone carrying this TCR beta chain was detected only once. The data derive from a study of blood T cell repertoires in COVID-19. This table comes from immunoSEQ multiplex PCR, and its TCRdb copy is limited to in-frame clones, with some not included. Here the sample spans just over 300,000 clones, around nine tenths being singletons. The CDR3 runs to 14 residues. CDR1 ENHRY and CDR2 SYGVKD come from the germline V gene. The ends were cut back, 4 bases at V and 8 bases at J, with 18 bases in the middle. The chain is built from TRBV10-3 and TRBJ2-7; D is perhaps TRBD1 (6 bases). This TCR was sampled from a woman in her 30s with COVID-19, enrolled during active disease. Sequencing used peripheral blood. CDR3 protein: CAISAPAKTGQQYV. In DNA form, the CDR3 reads TGTGCCATCAGTGCGCCCGCAAAAACAGGGCAGCAGTACGTC.